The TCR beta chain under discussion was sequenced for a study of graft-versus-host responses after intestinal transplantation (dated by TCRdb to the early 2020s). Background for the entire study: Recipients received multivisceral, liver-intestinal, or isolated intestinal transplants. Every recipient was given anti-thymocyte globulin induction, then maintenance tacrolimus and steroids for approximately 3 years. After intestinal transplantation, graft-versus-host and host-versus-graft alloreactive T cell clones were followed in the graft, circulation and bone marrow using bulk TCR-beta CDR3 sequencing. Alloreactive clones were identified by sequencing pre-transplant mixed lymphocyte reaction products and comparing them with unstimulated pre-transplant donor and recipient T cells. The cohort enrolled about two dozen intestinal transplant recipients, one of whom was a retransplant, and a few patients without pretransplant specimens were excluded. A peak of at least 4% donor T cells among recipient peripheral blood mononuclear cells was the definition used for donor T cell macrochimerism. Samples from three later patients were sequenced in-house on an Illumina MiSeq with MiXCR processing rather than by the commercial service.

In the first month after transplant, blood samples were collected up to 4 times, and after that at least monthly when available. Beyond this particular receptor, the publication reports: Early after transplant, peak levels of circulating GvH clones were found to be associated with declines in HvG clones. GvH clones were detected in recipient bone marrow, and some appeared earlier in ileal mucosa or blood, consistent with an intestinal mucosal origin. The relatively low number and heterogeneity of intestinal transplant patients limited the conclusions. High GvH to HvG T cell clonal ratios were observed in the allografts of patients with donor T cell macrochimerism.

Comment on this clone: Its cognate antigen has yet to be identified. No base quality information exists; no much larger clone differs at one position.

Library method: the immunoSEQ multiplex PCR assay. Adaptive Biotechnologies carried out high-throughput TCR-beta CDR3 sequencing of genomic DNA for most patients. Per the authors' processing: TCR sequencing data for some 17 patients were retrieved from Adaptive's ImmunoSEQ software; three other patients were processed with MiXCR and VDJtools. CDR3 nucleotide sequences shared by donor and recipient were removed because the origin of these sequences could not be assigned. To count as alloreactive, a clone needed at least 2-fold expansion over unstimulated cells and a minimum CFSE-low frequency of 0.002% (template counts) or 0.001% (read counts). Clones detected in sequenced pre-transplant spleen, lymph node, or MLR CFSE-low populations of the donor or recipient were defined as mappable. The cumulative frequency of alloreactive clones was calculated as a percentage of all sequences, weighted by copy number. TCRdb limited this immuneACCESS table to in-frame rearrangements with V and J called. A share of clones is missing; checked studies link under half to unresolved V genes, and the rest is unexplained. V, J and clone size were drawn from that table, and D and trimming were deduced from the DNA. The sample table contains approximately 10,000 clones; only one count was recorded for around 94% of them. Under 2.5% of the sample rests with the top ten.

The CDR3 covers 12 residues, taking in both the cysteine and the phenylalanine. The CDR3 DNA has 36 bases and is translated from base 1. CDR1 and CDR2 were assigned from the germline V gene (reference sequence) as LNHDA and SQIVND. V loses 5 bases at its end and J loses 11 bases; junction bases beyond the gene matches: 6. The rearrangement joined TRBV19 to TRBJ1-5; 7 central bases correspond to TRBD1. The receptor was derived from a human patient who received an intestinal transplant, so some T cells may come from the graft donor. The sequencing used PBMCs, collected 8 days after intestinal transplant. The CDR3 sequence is CASSPTGRTQHF. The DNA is TGTGCCAGTAGTCCGACAGGGAGAACCCAGCATTTT.